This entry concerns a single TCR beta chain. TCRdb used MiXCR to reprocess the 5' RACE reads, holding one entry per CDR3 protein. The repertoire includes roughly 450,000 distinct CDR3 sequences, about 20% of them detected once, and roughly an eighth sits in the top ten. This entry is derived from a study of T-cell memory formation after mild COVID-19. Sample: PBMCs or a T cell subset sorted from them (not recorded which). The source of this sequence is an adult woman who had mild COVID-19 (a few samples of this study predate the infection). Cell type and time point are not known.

CDR3 residues: CSARDWGEWSTDTQYF. Written as DNA, the CDR3 is TGCAGTGCTAGAGATTGGGGGGAGTGGAGCACAGATACGCAGTATTTT. The V gene is TRBV20-1, the J gene TRBJ2-3, with D possibly TRBD2 on 6 matching bases. The CDR3 is 16 amino acids. Germline CDR1 reads DFQATT; CDR2 reads SNEGSKA (reference sequence). Trimming stripped 0 bases from V and 0 bases from J, with 13 bases between.